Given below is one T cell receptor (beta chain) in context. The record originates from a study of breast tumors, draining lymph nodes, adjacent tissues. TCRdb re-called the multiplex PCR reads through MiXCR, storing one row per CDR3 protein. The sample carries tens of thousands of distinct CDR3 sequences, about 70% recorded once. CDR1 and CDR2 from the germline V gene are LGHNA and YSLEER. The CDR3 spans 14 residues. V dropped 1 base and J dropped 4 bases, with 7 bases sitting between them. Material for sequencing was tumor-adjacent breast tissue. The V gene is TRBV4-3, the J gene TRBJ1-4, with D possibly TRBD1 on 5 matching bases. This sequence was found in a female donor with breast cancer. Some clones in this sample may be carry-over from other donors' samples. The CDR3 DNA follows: TGCGCCAGCAGCCAAGGACAGCTTAATGAAAAACTGTTTTTT. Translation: CASSQGQLNEKLFF.